These 5 T cell receptor beta chains were sequenced from one sample in a study of cytomegalovirus exposure and HLA in healthy donors. Use of 60 Vbeta and 13 Jbeta primers characterized the PCR. Data came from immunoSEQ multiplex PCR; TCRdb stores just in-frame clones and leaves some out. The data hold 150,000 to 200,000 clones, with about 86% observed a single time. The sample consisted of PBMCs. These TCRs come from a young woman in good health and CMV-seronegative.

V and J are TRBV7-9 and TRBJ2-5; D is possibly TRBD2 (7 bases). V dropped 1 base and J dropped 5 bases, with 14 bases sitting between them. The CDR3 has 15 amino acids. The V gene's germline CDR1 is SEHNR and CDR2 FQNEAQ (reference sequence). The CDR3: CASSLGVRGAETQYF. In DNA, the CDR3 is TGTGCCAGCAGCTTAGGGGTTCGGGGGGCGGAGACCCAGTACTTC.

The chain employs TRBV9 and TRBJ2-2, with 9 nucleotides matching TRBD2. Looked up from germline, CDR1 is SGDLS and CDR2 is YYNGEE. This CDR3 region has 17 residues. The V segment lost 1 base and the J segment 5 bases; nucleotides outside the gene matches: 9. As DNA, the CDR3 is TGTGCCAGCAGCGTATCCCCAAGCGGGAGGTATACCGGGGAGCTGTTTTTT. Encoded protein: CASSVSPSGRYTGELFF. Full variable domain (missing parts from reference TRBV9 and TRBJ2-2): DSGVTQTPKHLITATGQRVTLRCSPRSGDLSVYWYQQSLDQGLQFLIQYYNGEERAKGNILERFSAQQFPDLHSELNLSSLELGDSALYFCASSVSPSGRYTGELFFGEGSRLTVL.

The V gene is TRBV4-1, the J gene TRBJ2-2, with 7 bases fitting TRBD1. This CDR3 spans 12 amino acids. The V gene's germline CDR1 is MGHRA and CDR2 YSYEKL. DNA of the CDR3: TGCGCGACAGGGCTCCCCACCGGGGAGCTGTTTTTT. This sequence encodes CATGLPTGELFF.

V gene TRBV28 combines with J gene TRBJ1-4; 7 positions match TRBD1. Trimming at V came to 4 bases and at J to 5 bases, leaving 4 bases not matched to a gene. CDR1 is MDHEN, CDR2 SYDVKM, per germline. This CDR3 has 14 amino acids. The CDR3 DNA is TGTGCCAGCAGTTGGGGACAGCTAAATGAAAAACTGTTTTTT. It yields the protein CASSWGQLNEKLFF.

This sequence joins TRBV15 and TRBJ2-7; 8 nucleotides match TRBD2. Trimming cost V 5 bases and J 3 bases; bases outside gene matches: 12. The CDR3 is made up of 16 amino acids. The germline CDR1 and CDR2 sequences are LNHNV and YYDKDF (reference sequence). The CDR3 DNA follows: TGTGCCACCAGCGGAATAGATCTCGCGGGGGGCTACGAGCAGTACTTC. Translation gives CATSGIDLAGGYEQYF.